One sample yielded the 10 T cell receptor beta chains listed below, sequenced in a study of blood T cell repertoires in COVID-19. Repertoires were generated with immunoSEQ multiplex PCR, while TCRdb's copy carries only in-frame clones and drops some. The sample yields hundreds of thousands of clones, approximately 86% seen once. The sequencing sample was made of PBMCs or T cells enriched from blood (not recorded which). Receptors originate from a woman aged 25 to 39 who had been exposed to COVID-19.

In this sample, this clone turned up a few times. J is TRBJ2-7 and V is TRBV19, with 12 bases fitting TRBD2. V was clipped by 3 bases and J by 6 bases; unmatched bases: 9. CDR3 length: 16 residues. In germline, CDR1 is LNHDA, CDR2 SQIVND (reference sequence). The CDR3 DNA follows: TGTGCCAGTAGTATGAGGTCTAGCGGGGGGGCCTCCGAGCAGTACTTC. It specifies CASSMRSSGGASEQYF.

The chain has TRBV18 and TRBJ1-3, with a weak D call TRBD1 (5 bases). This CDR3 region has 16 residues. V was pared by 1 base and J by 3 bases, with 13 bases between. Germline values: CDR1 KGHSH, CDR2 LQKENI. CDR3 sequence (DNA): TGTGCCAGCTCACCACGGTCCCCGGGGGATGGAAACACCATATATTTT. Its translation: CASSPRSPGDGNTIYF.

The rearrangement uses TRBV6-2 or TRBV6-3 and TRBJ1-1; D perhaps matches TRBD1 (6 bases). This CDR3 region has 13 residues. The ends were cut back, 4 bases at V and 4 bases at J, with 10 bases in the middle. The V gene's germline CDR1 is MNHEY and CDR2 SVGEGT. The CDR3 DNA reads TGTGCCAGCAGTTTCAGGGGTAGCACTGAAGCTTTCTTT. Its translation is CASSFRGSTEAFF.

This clone is a singleton in its sample. The V gene is TRBV2, the J gene TRBJ2-3; 8 nucleotides align to TRBD2. The CDR3 extends over 14 amino acids. The germline gives CDR1 SNHLY, CDR2 FYNNEI. Trimming cost V 7 bases and J 9 bases; bases outside gene matches: 12. The CDR3 DNA reads TGTGCCAGCACTAAAGCCCTAGCGGGCGCAACGCAGTATTTT. Translating it yields CASTKALAGATQYF.

This chain uses TRBV11-2 with TRBJ1-2; D unresolved. Germline CDR1 is SGHAT and CDR2 is FQNNGV. The CDR3 length is 12 residues. Trimming cost V 0 bases and J 8 bases, with 7 bases left between them. The CDR3 sequence: CASSLDLAGYTF. The CDR3 DNA follows: TGTGCCAGCAGCTTAGATCTTGCGGGCTACACCTTC.

This sequence joins TRBV3-1 (or the pseudogene TRBV3-2) and TRBJ1-6, with 7 bases lining up with TRBD1. Germline CDR1 reads LGHDT; CDR2 reads YNNKEL (reference sequence). The CDR3 totals 16 residues. V was clipped by 4 bases and J by 2 bases; unmatched bases: 5. The CDR3 loop reads CASSPGGGAYNSPLHF. DNA for the CDR3: TGTGCCAGCAGCCCGGGAGGGGGCGCCTATAATTCACCCCTCCACTTT.

The V call is TRBV28, the J call TRBJ1-4, with D possibly being TRBD1 (6 bases). Between the trimmed V and J ends, which lost 3 bases and 3 bases, there was a span of 14 bases. The germline V gene encodes CDR1 MDHEN and CDR2 SYDVKM. The CDR3 length is 16 residues. CDR3 amino acids: CASSFGYRVANEKLFF. For the CDR3, the DNA is TGTGCCAGCAGTTTCGGATACAGGGTCGCTAATGAAAAACTGTTTTTT.

The chain recombines TRBV30 with TRBJ2-3; maybe TRBD2 (5 bases). Trimming stripped 2 bases from V and 7 bases from J, with 7 bases between. This CDR3 has 11 residues. The germline V gene encodes CDR1 GTSNPN and CDR2 SVGIG (reference sequence). CDR3 nucleotides: TGTGCCTGGAGTCGGGGAAATACGCAGTATTTT. Translated: CAWSRGNTQYF.

The chain employs TRBV5-1 and TRBJ1-2; D is unresolved. V was clipped by 1 base and J by 4 bases, with 8 bases between them. Germline values: CDR1 SGHRS, CDR2 YFSETQ. This CDR3 is 13 amino acids long. For the CDR3, the DNA is TGCGCCAGCAGCTTGTTCGTAGCCTATGGCTACACCTTC. It codes for CASSLFVAYGYTF. Full variable domain (missing parts from reference TRBV5-1 and TRBJ1-2): KAGVTQTPRYLIKTRGQQVTLSCSPISGHRSVSWYQQTPGQGLQFLFEYFSETQRNKGNFPGRFSGRQFSNSRSEMNVSTLELGDSALYLCASSLFVAYGYTFGSGTRLTVV.

The V and J genes are TRBV29-1 and TRBJ1-4, with 7 bases fitting TRBD1. V lost 7 bases to trimming and J lost 3 bases; unmatched junction nucleotides: 5. The CDR3 runs 13 residues. Germline CDR1 SQVTM, CDR2 ANQGSEA. CDR3 residues: CSATGVPNEKLFF. For the CDR3, the DNA is TGCAGCGCTACAGGGGTTCCTAATGAAAAACTGTTTTTT. Supplemented by reference TRBV29-1 and TRBJ1-4, the full variable domain reads SAVISQKPSRDICQRGTSLTIQCQVDSQVTMMFWYRQQPGQSLTLIATANQGSEATYESGFVIDKFPISRPNLTFSTLTVSNMSPEDSSIYLCSATGVPNEKLFFGSGTQLSVL.